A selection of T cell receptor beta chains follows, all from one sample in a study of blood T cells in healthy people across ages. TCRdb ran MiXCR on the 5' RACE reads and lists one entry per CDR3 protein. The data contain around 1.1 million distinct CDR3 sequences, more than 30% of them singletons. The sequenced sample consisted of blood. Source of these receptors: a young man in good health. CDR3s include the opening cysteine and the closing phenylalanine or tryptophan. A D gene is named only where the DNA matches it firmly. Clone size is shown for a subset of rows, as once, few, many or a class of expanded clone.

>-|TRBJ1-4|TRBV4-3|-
CASSQAFSLREKLFF
TGCGCCAGCAGCCAAGCTTTTTCTTTGCGGGAGAAACTGTTTTTT
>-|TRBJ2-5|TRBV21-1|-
CASSTGQGLETQYF
TGTGCCAGCAGCACCGGACAGGGGTTGGAGACCCAGTACTTC
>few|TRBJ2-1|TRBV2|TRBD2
CASSASGTSGGDNEQFF
TGTGCCAGCAGTGCCTCCGGGACTAGCGGGGGGGACAATGAGCAGTTCTTC
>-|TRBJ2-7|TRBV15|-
CATSRDGNTYEQYF
TGTGCCACCAGCAGAGATGGGAATACCTACGAGCAGTACTTC
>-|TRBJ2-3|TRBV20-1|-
CSAEKGLRDSLGDTDTQYF
TGCAGTGCCGAGAAAGGACTACGGGACAGCTTGGGCGACACAGATACGCAGTATTTT
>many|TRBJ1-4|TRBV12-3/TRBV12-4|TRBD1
CASSGTGENEKLFF
TGTGCCAGCAGCGGGACAGGGGAAAATGAAAAACTGTTTTTT
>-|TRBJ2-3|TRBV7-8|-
CASSSLTSGELTDTQYF
TGTGCCAGCAGCTCCCTGACTAGTGGGGAACTCACAGATACGCAGTATTTT
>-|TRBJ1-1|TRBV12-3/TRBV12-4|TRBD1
CAGSTLDRGKAEAFF
TGTGCCGGCAGTACCCTGGACAGGGGAAAGGCTGAAGCTTTCTTT
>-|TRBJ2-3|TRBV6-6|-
CATQGFSTDTQYF
TGTGCCACCCAAGGGTTCAGCACAGATACGCAGTATTTT
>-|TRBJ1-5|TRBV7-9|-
CASSLARSGGPGQPQHF
TGTGCCAGCAGCTTAGCGCGTTCGGGCGGGCCTGGGCAGCCCCAGCATTTT
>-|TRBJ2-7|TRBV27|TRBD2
CASSHLAGAAYNEQYF
TGTGCCAGCAGCCACCTAGCGGGGGCAGCCTACAATGAGCAGTACTTC
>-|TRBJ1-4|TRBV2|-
CASSDGTNEKPFF
TGTGCCAGCAGTGATGGGACGAATGAAAAACCGTTTTTT
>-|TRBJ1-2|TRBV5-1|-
CASSLGPPGPYGYTF
TGCGCCAGCAGCCTAGGACCGCCCGGGCCCTATGGCTACACCTTC
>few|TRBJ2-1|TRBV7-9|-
CASSLARAPRGDEQFF
TGTGCCAGCAGCTTAGCGCGCGCCCCGAGGGGTGATGAGCAGTTCTTC
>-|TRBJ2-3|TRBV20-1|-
CSAKGQPGTDTQYF
TGCAGTGCTAAGGGCCAACCAGGCACAGATACGCAGTATTTT
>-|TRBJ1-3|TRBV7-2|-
CASSLQVNPGNTIYF
TGTGCCAGCAGCTTACAGGTTAACCCTGGAAACACCATATATTTT
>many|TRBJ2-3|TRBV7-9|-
CASSSGRDTQYF
TGTGCCAGCAGCAGTGGTAGAGATACGCAGTATTTT
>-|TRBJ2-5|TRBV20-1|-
CSASGLNETQYF
TGCAGTGCGAGCGGACTGAATGAGACCCAGTACTTC
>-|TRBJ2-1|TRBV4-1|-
CASGGVSSYNEQFF
TGCGCCAGCGGTGGGGTTAGCTCCTACAATGAGCAGTTCTTC
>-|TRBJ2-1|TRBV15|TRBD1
CATSREWDRRNEQFF
TGTGCCACCAGCAGAGAATGGGACAGGAGAAATGAGCAGTTCTTC
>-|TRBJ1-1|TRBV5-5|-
CASSFGSPEAFF
TGTGCCAGCAGCTTCGGGAGCCCTGAAGCTTTCTTT
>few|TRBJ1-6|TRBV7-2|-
CASSYHPDSSYNSPLHF
TGTGCCAGCAGCTACCACCCAGACAGCTCCTATAATTCACCCCTCCACTTT
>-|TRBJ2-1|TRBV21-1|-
CASSNTDVHEQFF
TGTGCCAGCAGCAATACCGACGTCCATGAGCAGTTCTTC
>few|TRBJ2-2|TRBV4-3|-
CASSPSATGELFF
TGCGCCAGCAGCCCGTCCGCCACCGGGGAGCTGTTTTTT
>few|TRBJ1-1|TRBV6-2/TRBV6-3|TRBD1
CASSKATGRMNTEAFF
TGTGCCAGCAGCAAAGCGACAGGGAGAATGAACACTGAAGCTTTCTTT
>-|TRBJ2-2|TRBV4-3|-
CASSPRQQGDGELFF
TGCGCCAGCAGCCCCAGACAGCAAGGAGACGGGGAGCTGTTTTTT
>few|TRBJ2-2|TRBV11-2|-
CASSLVAGRNTGELFF
TGTGCCAGCAGCTTAGTTGCGGGGAGGAACACCGGGGAGCTGTTTTTT
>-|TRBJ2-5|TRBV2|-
CASSGRGLVETQYF
TGTGCCAGCAGTGGGAGGGGCCTTGTGGAGACCCAGTACTTC
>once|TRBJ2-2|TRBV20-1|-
CSAPHGKSDTGELFF
TGCAGTGCTCCCCACGGGAAGAGTGACACCGGGGAGCTGTTTTTT
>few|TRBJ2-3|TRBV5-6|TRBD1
CASSFRQGRLSTDTQYF
TGTGCCAGCAGTTTTAGACAGGGGCGTCTAAGCACAGATACGCAGTATTTT
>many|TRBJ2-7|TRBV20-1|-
CSAKGSTYEQYF
TGCAGTGCTAAGGGCAGTACCTACGAGCAGTACTTC
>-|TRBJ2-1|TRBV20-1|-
CSAREHNEQFF
TGCAGTGCTAGGGAACACAATGAGCAGTTCTTC
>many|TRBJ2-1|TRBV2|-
CASSQLQGGEQFF
TGTGCCAGCAGTCAGCTTCAGGGGGGTGAGCAGTTCTTC
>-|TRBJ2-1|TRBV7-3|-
CASSLSWVNEQFF
TGTGCCAGCAGCTTAAGTTGGGTCAATGAGCAGTTCTTC
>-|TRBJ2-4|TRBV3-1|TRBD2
CASSPTSGVILNIQYF
TGTGCCAGCAGCCCGACTAGCGGGGTGATTCTAAACATTCAGTACTTC
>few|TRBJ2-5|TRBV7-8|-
CASSLPGSAETQYF
TGTGCCAGCAGCTTACCGGGGAGTGCGGAGACCCAGTACTTC
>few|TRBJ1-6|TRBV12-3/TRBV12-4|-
CASSISRDTSNSPLHF
TGTGCCAGCAGTATATCACGGGACACCTCTAATTCACCCCTCCACTTT
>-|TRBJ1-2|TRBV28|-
CASSAHRDGYTF
TGTGCCAGCAGTGCACACAGGGATGGTTACACCTTC
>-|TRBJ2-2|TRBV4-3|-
CASSHRVVNTGELFF
TGCGCCAGCAGCCACAGGGTTGTGAACACCGGGGAGCTGTTTTTT
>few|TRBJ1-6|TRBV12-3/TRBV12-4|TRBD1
CASSFRGRGNSPLHF
TGTGCCAGCAGTTTTCGGGGCAGGGGGAATTCACCCCTCCACTTT
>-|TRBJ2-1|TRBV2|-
CASIGNEQFF
TGTGCCAGCATTGGCAATGAGCAGTTCTTC
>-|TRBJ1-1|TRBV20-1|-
CSARDTGTMNTEAFF
TGCAGTGCTAGGGATACCGGGACAATGAACACTGAAGCTTTCTTT
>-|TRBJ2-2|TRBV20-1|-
CSATLLIPGELFF
TGCAGTGCGACATTACTAATTCCCGGGGAGCTGTTTTTT
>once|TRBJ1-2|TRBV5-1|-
CASSFPDRTNYGYTF
TGCGCCAGCAGCTTCCCGGACAGAACTAACTATGGCTACACCTTC
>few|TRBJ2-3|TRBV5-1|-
CASRPGLPTDTQYF
TGCGCCAGTCGGCCTGGACTCCCCACAGATACGCAGTATTTT
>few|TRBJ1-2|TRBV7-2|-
CASSSPPGSPPYGYTF
TGTGCCAGCAGCTCCCCCCCAGGGAGTCCCCCCTATGGCTACACCTTC
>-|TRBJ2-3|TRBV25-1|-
CASSVRQADTQYF
TGTGCCAGCAGTGTGAGACAGGCGGATACGCAGTATTTT
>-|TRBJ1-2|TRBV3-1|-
CASSQARHGYTF
TGTGCCAGCAGCCAGGCCCGTCATGGCTACACCTTC
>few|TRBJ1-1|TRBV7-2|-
CASSRSGGGPTEAFF
TGTGCCAGCAGCCGCTCCGGAGGAGGGCCCACTGAAGCTTTCTTT
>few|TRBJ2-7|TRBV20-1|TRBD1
CSARDRRGQSSYEQYF
TGCAGTGCTAGAGATCGAAGGGGACAGTCGTCCTACGAGCAGTACTTC
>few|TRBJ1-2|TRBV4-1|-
CASSQEGGVYYGYTF
TGCGCCAGCAGCCAAGAGGGGGGGGTTTACTATGGCTACACCTTC
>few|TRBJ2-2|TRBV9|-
CASSVLETRELFF
TGTGCCAGCAGCGTACTCGAGACGAGGGAGCTGTTTTTT
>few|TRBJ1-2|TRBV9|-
CASSPSGFGYTF
TGTGCCAGCAGCCCTAGCGGATTTGGCTACACCTTC
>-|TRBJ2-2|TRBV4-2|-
CASRASELNTGELFF
TGTGCCAGCAGGGCGAGCGAGCTGAACACCGGGGAGCTGTTTTTT